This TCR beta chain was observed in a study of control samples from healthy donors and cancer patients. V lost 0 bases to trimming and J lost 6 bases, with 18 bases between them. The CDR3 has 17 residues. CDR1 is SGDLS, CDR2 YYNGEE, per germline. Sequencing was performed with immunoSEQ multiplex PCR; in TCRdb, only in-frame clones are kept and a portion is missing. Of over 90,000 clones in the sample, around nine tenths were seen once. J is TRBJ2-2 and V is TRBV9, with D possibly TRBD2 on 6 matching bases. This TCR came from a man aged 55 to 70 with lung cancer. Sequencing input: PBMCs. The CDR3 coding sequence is TGTGCCAGCAGCGTAGCGGAGAGCTTGGGCGGGGCCGGGGAGCTGTTTTTT. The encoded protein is CASSVAESLGGAGELFF. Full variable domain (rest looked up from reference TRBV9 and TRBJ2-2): DSGVTQTPKHLITATGQRVTLRCSPRSGDLSVYWYQQSLDQGLQFLIQYYNGEERAKGNILERFSAQQFPDLHSELNLSSLELGDSALYFCASSVAESLGGAGELFFGEGSRLTVL.